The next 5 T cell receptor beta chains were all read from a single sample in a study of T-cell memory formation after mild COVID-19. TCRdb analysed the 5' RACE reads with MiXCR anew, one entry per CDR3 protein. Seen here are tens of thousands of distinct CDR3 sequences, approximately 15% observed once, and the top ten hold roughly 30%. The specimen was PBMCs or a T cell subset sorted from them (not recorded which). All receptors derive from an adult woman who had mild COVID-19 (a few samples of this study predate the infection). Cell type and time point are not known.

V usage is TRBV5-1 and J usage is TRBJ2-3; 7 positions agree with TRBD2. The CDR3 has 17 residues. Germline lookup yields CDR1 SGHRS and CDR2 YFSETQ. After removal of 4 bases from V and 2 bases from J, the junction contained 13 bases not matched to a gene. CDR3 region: CASSTGTSELLTDTQYF. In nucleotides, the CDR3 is TGCGCCAGCAGCACTGGTACTAGCGAACTCCTCACAGATACGCAGTATTTT. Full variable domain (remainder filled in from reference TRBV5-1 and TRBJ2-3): KAGVTQTPRYLIKTRGQQVTLSCSPISGHRSVSWYQQTPGQGLQFLFEYFSETQRNKGNFPGRFSGRQFSNSRSEMNVSTLELGDSALYLCASSTGTSELLTDTQYFGPGTRLTVL.

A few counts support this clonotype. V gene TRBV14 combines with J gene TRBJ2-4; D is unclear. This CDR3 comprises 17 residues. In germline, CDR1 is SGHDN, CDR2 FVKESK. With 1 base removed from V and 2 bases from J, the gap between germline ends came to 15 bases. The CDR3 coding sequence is TGTGCCAGCAGCCAAGCCGGCTTTAGAAGGCCCAAAAACATTCAGTACTTC. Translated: CASSQAGFRRPKNIQYF.

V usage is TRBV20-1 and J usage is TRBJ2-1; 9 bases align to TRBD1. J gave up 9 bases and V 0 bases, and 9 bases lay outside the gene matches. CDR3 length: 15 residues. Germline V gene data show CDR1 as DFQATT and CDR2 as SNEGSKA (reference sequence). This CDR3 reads CSARDANRGHVEQFF. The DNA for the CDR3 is TGCAGTGCTAGAGACGCTAACAGGGGGCATGTTGAGCAGTTCTTC.

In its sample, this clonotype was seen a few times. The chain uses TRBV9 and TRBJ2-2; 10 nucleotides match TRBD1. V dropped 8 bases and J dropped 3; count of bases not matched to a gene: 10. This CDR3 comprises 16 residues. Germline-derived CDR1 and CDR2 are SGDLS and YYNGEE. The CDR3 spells CASERGQGFDTGELFF. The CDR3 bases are TGTGCCAGTGAAAGGGGACAGGGGTTTGACACCGGGGAGCTGTTTTTT.

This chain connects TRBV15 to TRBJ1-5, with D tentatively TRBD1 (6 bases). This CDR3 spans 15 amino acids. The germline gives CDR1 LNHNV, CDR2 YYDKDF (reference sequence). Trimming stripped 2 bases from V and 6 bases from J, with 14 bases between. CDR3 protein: CATSRWGGVGQPQHF. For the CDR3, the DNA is TGTGCCACCAGCAGATGGGGGGGCGTAGGTCAGCCCCAGCATTTT.